These 16 T cell receptor beta chains originate from one sample sequenced in a study of regulatory T cells in long-lasting Graves disease. Time point noted: persistent/refractory GD, antithyroid drugs over 5 years with positive TRAb. Isolated PBMC RNA provided the starting material for the TCR library. Libraries of TCR beta came from iRepertoire HTBI primers plus Arm-PCR of CDR3 regions. In TCRdb, the multiplex PCR reads were re-called with MiXCR into one record per CDR3 protein. The sample yields almost 350,000 distinct CDR3 sequences, around 20% seen once. Material: peripheral blood mononuclear cells (PBMCs), obtained when the disease was refractory, from a patient treated with antithyroid drugs. Receptor source: a female donor with Graves disease.

The rearrangement joins TRBV20-1 to TRBJ2-2, with TRBD2 matching 7 bases. From germline, CDR1 is DFQATT and CDR2 SNEGSKA (reference sequence). CDR3 length equals 15 residues. Trimming cost V 3 bases and J 5 bases; bases outside gene matches: 9. The CDR3: CSASPTGRETGELFF. The CDR3, as DNA: TGCAGTGCTAGTCCGACGGGGAGGGAAACCGGGGAGCTGTTTTTT.

At least ten counts were recorded for this clonotype. The rearrangement links TRBV11-3 to TRBJ2-5, with TRBD1 identical over 8 bases. The germline CDR1 and CDR2 sequences are SGHNT and YENEEA. V dropped 5 bases and J dropped 3; count of bases not matched to a gene: 5. The CDR3 is 14 amino acids. CDR3 amino acids: CASSQMGQEETQYF. CDR3 nucleotides: TGTGCCAGCAGCCAGATGGGACAGGAAGAGACCCAGTACTTC.

This clonotype was found many times. V is TRBV12-3 or TRBV12-4 and J is TRBJ1-6; D perhaps matches TRBD1 (5 bases). Trimming shortened V by 3 bases and J by 10 bases, and 19 bases separated the two germline ends. The CDR3 has 16 residues. The CDR3 nucleotides read TGTGCCAGCAGTTTGGGGGGTACCGGTCAGGGCTCACCCCTCCACTTT. Its translation is CASSLGGTGQGSPLHF.

This clonotype appeared many times. The CDR3 sequence: CASSPKYPEAFF. The CDR3 nucleotides are TGTGCCAGCTCACCTAAGTATCCTGAAGCTTTCTTT. The chain couples TRBV18 to TRBJ1-1; D is unclear. The CDR3 has 12 amino acids. The germline V and J ends were trimmed by 3 bases and 6 bases, with 8 bases remaining between them. Looked up from germline, CDR1 is KGHSH and CDR2 is LQKENI. Filled out from reference TRBV18 and TRBJ1-1, the complete variable domain reads NAGVMQNPRHLVRRRGQEARLRCSPMKGHSHVYWYRQLPEEGLKFMVYLQKENIIDESGMPKERFSAEFPKEGPSILRIQQVVRGDSAAYFCASSPKYPEAFFGQGTRLTVV.

The chain recombines TRBV9 with TRBJ1-1, with D unclear. V gave up 3 bases and J gave up 1 base, with 13 bases separating them. Per germline, CDR1 SGDLS and CDR2 YYNGEE. CDR3 size: 15 residues. The CDR3 sequence is CASSALRQANTEAFF. CDR3 bases: TGTGCCAGCAGCGCCCTCCGGCAGGCGAACACTGAAGCTTTCTTT.

This chain joins TRBV7-9 and TRBJ1-5; no definite D call. The CDR3 length is 13 residues. From germline, CDR1 is SEHNR and CDR2 FQNEAQ (reference sequence). The V end lost 5 bases, the J end lost 5 bases, and 10 bases lay between the germline ends. CDR3 region: CASSRVEDQPQHF. As DNA, the CDR3 is TGTGCCAGCAGCCGGGTGGAAGATCAGCCCCAGCATTTT. The variable domain in full, with the rest retrieved from reference TRBV7-9 and TRBJ1-5, is DTGVSQNPRHKITKRGQNVTFRCDPISEHNRLYWYRQTLGQGPEFLTYFQNEAQLEKSRLLSDRFSAERPKGSFSTLEIQRTEQGDSAMYLCASSRVEDQPQHFGDGTRLSIL.

This clonotype was seen more than once but under ten times. The chain couples TRBV7-2 to TRBJ2-7; TRBD1 aligns across 9 bases. The CDR3 is 14 residues long. Trimming removed 2 bases from V and 5 bases from J; junction bases left unmatched: 4. Germline CDR1 and CDR2: SGHTA and FQGNSA. The CDR3 loop is CASSLWDRVHEQYF. In DNA form, the CDR3 reads TGTGCCAGCAGCTTATGGGACAGGGTTCACGAGCAGTACTTC.

This clonotype was seen ten or more times. This chain links TRBV24-1 with TRBJ2-7, with a possible D match to TRBD2 (6 bases). Germline CDR1 KGHDR, CDR2 SFDVKD. There are 17 residues in the CDR3. V lost 2 bases and J lost 0, with 16 bases in between. As DNA, the CDR3 is TGTGCCACCAGTGATTCCGCCGGAGGGATAAACTCCTACGAGCAGTACTTC. This translates into CATSDSAGGINSYEQYF.

As for this clonotype: Just one base apart from a much larger clone, this may be a read error. The CDR3 ends on some other residue instead of the conserved phenylalanine or tryptophan, so this is likely a read error. V usage is TRBV6-1 and J usage is TRBJ2-7; TRBD1 matches at 7 bases. This CDR3 has 12 amino acids. CDR1 is MNHNS and CDR2 is SASEGT in the germline V gene. With V trimmed by 6 bases and J by 6 bases, 5 bases remained unmatched. Here the CDR3 DNA reads TGTGCCAGCAGCACCACAGGGGTCGAGCAGTACCTC. Translated: CASSTTGVEQYL.

This clonotype was counted ten times or more. The chain couples TRBV12-3 or TRBV12-4 to TRBJ1-3, with TRBD1 matching 12 bases. V was pared by 5 bases and J by 1 base, with 15 bases of the junction left unmatched. The CDR3 runs to 20 residues. CDR3: CASSVPGQGAWTGSGNTIYF. In DNA, the CDR3 is TGTGCCAGCAGTGTGCCGGGACAGGGGGCCTGGACGGGTTCTGGAAACACCATATATTTT.

This clonotype was detected many times. V gene TRBV2 combines with J gene TRBJ1-2, with a possible D match to TRBD1 (6 bases). Trimming stripped 0 bases from V and 7 bases from J, with 21 bases between. This CDR3 contains 17 residues. Germline V gene sequence: CDR1 SNHLY, CDR2 FYNNEI. The CDR3 region is CASSEAWVRGLTAGYTF. CDR3 DNA: TGTGCCAGCAGTGAAGCTTGGGTCAGGGGCCTAACGGCTGGCTACACCTTC.

With respect to this clonotype: Just one base apart from a much larger clone, this may be a read error. The V gene is TRBV7-9, the J gene TRBJ1-4; possibly TRBD1 for D (5 bases). Germline loops: CDR1 SEHNR, CDR2 FQNEAQ (reference sequence). The CDR3 is made up of 15 amino acids. The CDR3 loop reads CASNLDPGPREKLFF. As DNA, the CDR3 is TGTGCCAGCAACTTAGATCCGGGACCCAGGGAAAAACTGTTTTTT.

This clonotype was seen at least ten times. CDR3 coding DNA: TGTGCCAGCAGCCAAGGTGCCAGACTAGCGGGGAATCAAGAGACCCAGTACTTC. It codes for CASSQGARLAGNQETQYF. The chain couples TRBV3-1 to TRBJ2-5; TRBD2 aligns across 11 bases. CDR3 length equals 18 residues. The germline gives CDR1 LGHDT, CDR2 YNNKEL (reference sequence). The trim removed 1 base at V and 2 bases at J, leaving 9 bases unmatched.

This clonotype was seen at least ten times. The genes are TRBV11-2 and TRBJ2-7, with 10 bases fitting TRBD1. Germline-derived CDR1 and CDR2 are SGHAT and FQNNGV. With 5 bases clipped from V and 1 base from J, the junction kept 5 bases outside the gene matches. This CDR3 is built from 15 residues. The CDR3: CASSAPGQGSYEQYF. CDR3 sequence (DNA): TGTGCCAGCAGCGCACCGGGACAGGGGTCCTACGAGCAGTACTTC.

The genes are TRBV14 and TRBJ2-3; D assignment may be TRBD1 or TRBD2 (5 bases each). This CDR3 spans 13 amino acids. The V gene's germline CDR1 is SGHDN and CDR2 FVKESK. V was cut by 4 bases and J by 8 bases, with 13 bases left in between. This CDR3 reads CASSLGGSRTQYF. The CDR3 nucleotides read TGTGCCAGCAGCCTTGGGGGATCCCGTACGCAGTATTTT.

The V and J genes are TRBV28 and TRBJ2-1; D could derive from TRBD1 or TRBD2 (5 bases each). CDR3 size: 14 residues. V lost 5 bases and J lost 8, with 16 bases in between. Germline lookup yields CDR1 MDHEN and CDR2 SYDVKM. The CDR3 region has the DNA TGTGCCAGCAGTCTCGGGGCCCTTAGGCATGAGCAGTTCTTC. Translated, it gives CASSLGALRHEQFF.